This T cell receptor (beta chain) was profiled in a study of post-analysis software for immune sequencing data. Across the study: Relapsing-remitting, secondary progressive and progressive-relapsing multiple sclerosis courses were included.

Study conclusions and caveats: F-measure co-clustering was strong for batch-matched samples. Five TRBV segments, including TRBV5-6, TRBV5-1 and TRBV20-1, were more frequent in patients than controls.

This CDR3 has 15 amino acids. Germline V lookup: CDR1 SQVTM, CDR2 ANQGSEA. V was pared by 7 bases and J by 6 bases, with 9 bases of the junction left unmatched. The authors incorporated unique molecular identifiers into the TCR beta cDNA libraries. Approximately 450,000 cDNA molecules were recovered from an input of about 0.9 to 11 million T cells. TCRdb passed the PCR reads through MiXCR, listing each CDR3 protein once. This table has roughly 200,000 distinct CDR3 sequences, roughly 28% appearing once. Details on this clonotype: Its target is unknown.

This sequence was found in a girl aged 2-17 years with multiple sclerosis. The genes are TRBV29-1 and TRBJ2-1, with 13 bases identical to TRBD2. The sample consisted of blood. CDR3 nucleotide sequence: TGCAGCGGAGAAGGGACTAGCGGGATGGGCAATGAGCAGTTCTTC. It translates to CSGEGTSGMGNEQFF.